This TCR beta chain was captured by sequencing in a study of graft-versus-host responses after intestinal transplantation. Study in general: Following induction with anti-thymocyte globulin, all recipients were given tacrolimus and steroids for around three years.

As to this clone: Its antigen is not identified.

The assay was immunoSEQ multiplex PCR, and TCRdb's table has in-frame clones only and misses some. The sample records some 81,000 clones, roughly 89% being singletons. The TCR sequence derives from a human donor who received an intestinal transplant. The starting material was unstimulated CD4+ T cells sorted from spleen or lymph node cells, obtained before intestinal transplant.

CDR3 DNA: TGTGCCAATCGACGGCCCGGACAGTTGAACACTGAAGCTTTCTTT. Protein product: CANRRPGQLNTEAFF. The V gene is TRBV7-2, the J gene TRBJ1-1; TRBD1 might be the D (6 bases). Germline V gene data show CDR1 as SGHTA and CDR2 as FQGNSA. The CDR3 consists of 15 residues. The ends were cut back, 10 bases at V and 0 bases at J, with 18 bases in the middle.